Sequencing of this T cell receptor beta chain was carried out in a study of cytotoxic CD8 clonotypes in ibrutinib-treated CLL. Overall study: When averaged across all of the samples, the counts came to a few hundred thousand productive templates and about 100,000 productive rearrangements.

Targeted sequencing depth ranged from 1 in 200,000 to 1 in 1 million T cells. Here immunoSEQ multiplex PCR was the method, and the copy in TCRdb shows in-frame clones only, minus some. The table lists 150,000 or so clones, roughly 80% of them singletons. The V gene end was trimmed by 5 bases and the J gene end by 3 bases; junction bases not matched to a gene: 6. CDR1 is MNHEY and CDR2 is SVGAGI in the germline V gene. The CDR3 extends over 14 amino acids. The clonotype was recovered from a human donor with chronic lymphocytic leukemia. Sequencing was performed on PBMCs, taken after 12 months of ibrutinib treatment. The chain combines TRBV6-5 with TRBJ2-7; 8 nucleotides agree with TRBD2. The CDR3 DNA sequence: TGTGCCAGCAGTCCACGGCGGGGGGACTACGAGCAGTACTTC. Protein sequence: CASSPRRGDYEQYF.